This is a list of T cell receptor beta chains from one sample in a study of cytomegalovirus exposure and HLA in healthy donors. The table came from immunoSEQ multiplex PCR; TCRdb's copy has only in-frame clones and leaves some out. The profile shows about 150,000 clones, 79% of them singletons. Sequencing was done on a sample of PBMCs. Receptor source: a man in his thirties or forties in good health and CMV-seropositive. Both conserved end residues are part of each CDR3. The order of the fields is V gene, clone size, J gene, CDR3 protein. Only part of the rows carry a size: once, few, many, or a class if the clone is expanded.

TRBV19	-	TRBJ2-7	CASSIPYGGLYEQYF
TRBV27	-	TRBJ2-1	CASSLSGSQGGYNEQFF
TRBV5-1	-	TRBJ1-6	CASRSGTGGSYSPLHF
TRBV5-4	few	TRBJ2-7	CASSRPGTSSSYEQYF
TRBV5-1	-	TRBJ1-2	CASSTAGQGGTTF
TRBV7-9	-	TRBJ2-7	CASSSDRAGRRNEQYF
TRBV30	few	TRBJ1-3	CAWSVGISGNTIYF
TRBV27	-	TRBJ2-3	CASSLYGGGTDTQYF
TRBV6-1	-	TRBJ1-5	CASRTGTSNQPQHF
TRBV6-6	-	TRBJ1-5	CASSYSFLYQPQHF
TRBV6-5	few	TRBJ2-7	CASRGGVAYEQYF
TRBV7-9	-	TRBJ2-7	CASSPARGTSYEQYF
TRBV7-9	-	TRBJ1-2	CASSTWTGGNDGYTF
TRBV5-6	once	TRBJ1-5	CASSPGWGGGQPQHF
TRBV6-5	-	TRBJ1-1	CASSYNGGSTEAFF
TRBV19	-	TRBJ1-2	CASSIPGVDYGYTF
TRBV6-5	-	TRBJ1-2	CASSYQGTTAGYTF
TRBV14	few	TRBJ2-1	CASSQGWGPLYNEQFF
TRBV27	-	TRBJ1-1	CASSFGRGLTEAFF
TRBV6-6	-	TRBJ1-3	CASSYLGTVSGNTIYF
TRBV2	-	TRBJ2-5	CASSVDRTQETQYF
TRBV4-2	-	TRBJ1-2	CASSQASSGTGGGYTF
TRBV11-2	once	TRBJ2-7	CASRPGGSYEQYF